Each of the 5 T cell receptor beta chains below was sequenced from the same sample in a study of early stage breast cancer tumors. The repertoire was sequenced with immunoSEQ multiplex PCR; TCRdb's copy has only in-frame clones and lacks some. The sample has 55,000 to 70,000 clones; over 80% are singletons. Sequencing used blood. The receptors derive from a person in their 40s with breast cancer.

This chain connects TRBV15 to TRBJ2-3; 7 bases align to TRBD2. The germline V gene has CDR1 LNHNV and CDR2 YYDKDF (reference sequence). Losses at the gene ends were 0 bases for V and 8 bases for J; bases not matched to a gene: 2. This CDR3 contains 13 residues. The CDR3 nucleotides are TGTGCCACCAGCAGAGATGGGGGGGGTACGCAGTATTTT. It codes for CATSRDGGGTQYF.

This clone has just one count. Here the CDR3 DNA reads TGTGCCAGCAGTGCTTCATTTAACAATGAGCAGTTCTTC. It codes for CASSASFNNEQFF. The V gene is TRBV6-4, the J gene TRBJ2-1; no clear D. The CDR3 loop spans 13 amino acids. The V end was cut by 4 bases, the J end by 5 bases, with 9 bases between. Germline CDR1 reads MRHNA; CDR2 reads SNTAGT.

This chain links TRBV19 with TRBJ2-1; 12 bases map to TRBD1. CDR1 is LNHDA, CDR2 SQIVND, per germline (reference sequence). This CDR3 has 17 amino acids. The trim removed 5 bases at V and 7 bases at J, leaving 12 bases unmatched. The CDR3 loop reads CASSPTLRDRGQNEQFF. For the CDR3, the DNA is TGTGCCAGTAGTCCGACTCTCCGGGACAGGGGGCAAAATGAGCAGTTCTTC.

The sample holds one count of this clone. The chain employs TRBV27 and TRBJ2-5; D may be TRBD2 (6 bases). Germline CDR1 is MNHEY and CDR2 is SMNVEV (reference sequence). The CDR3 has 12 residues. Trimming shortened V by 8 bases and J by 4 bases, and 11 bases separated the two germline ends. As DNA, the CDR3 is TGTGCCAGCTCGGGAGTAGGAGAGACCCAGTACTTC. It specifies CASSGVGETQYF.

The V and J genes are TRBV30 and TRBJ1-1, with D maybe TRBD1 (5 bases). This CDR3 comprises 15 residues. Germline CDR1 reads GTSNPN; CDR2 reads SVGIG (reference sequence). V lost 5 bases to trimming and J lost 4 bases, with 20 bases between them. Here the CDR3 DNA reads TGTGCCTGGGGGAACCTCAGGGCTTTAGGCACTGAAGCTTTCTTT. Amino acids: CAWGNLRALGTEAFF.